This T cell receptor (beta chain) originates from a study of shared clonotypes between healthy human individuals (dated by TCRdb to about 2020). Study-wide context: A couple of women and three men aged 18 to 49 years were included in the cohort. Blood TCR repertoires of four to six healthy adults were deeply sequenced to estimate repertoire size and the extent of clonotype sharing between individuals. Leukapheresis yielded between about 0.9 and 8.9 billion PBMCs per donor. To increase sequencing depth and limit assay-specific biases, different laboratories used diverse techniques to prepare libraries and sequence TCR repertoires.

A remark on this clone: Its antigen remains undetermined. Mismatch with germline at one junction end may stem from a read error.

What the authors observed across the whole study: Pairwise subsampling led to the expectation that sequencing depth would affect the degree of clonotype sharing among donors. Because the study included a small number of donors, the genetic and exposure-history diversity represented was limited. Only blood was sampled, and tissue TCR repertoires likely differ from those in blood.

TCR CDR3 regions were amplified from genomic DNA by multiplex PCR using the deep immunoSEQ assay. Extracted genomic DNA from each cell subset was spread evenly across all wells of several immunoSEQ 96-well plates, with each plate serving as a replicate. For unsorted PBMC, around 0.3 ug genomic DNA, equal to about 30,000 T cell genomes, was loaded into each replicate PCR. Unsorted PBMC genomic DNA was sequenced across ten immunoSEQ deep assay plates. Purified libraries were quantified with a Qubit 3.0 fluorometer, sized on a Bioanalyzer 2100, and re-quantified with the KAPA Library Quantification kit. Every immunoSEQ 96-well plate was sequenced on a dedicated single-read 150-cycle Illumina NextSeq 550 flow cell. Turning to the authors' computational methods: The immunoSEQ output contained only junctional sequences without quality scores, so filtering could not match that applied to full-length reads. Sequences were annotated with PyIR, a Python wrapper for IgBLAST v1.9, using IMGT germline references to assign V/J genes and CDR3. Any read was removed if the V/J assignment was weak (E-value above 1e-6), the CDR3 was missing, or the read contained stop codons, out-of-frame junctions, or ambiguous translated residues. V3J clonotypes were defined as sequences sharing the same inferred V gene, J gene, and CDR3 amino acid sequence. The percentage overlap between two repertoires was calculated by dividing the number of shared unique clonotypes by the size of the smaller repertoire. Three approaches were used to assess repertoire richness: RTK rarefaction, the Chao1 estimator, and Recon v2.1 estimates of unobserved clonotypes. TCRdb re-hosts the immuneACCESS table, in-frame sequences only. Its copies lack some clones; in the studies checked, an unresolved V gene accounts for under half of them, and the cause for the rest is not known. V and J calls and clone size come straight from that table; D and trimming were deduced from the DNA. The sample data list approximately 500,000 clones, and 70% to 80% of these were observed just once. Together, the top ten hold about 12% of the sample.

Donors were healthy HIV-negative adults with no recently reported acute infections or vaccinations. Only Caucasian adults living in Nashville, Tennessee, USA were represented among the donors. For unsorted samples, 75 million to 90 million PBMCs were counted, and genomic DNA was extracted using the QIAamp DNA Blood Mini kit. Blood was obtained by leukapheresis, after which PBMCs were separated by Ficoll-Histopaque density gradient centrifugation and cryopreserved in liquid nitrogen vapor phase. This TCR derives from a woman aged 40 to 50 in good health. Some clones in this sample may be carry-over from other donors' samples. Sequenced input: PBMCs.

The CDR3: CASSHPGTVSGNTVYF. The DNA is as follows: TGTGCCAGCAGCCATCCCGGGACAGTCTCTGGAAACACCGTATATTTT. The rearrangement combines TRBV4-2 with TRBJ1-3, with TRBD1 identical over 7 junction bases. Reading the germline V gene gives CDR1 LGHNA and CDR2 YNFKEQ. The CDR3 runs 16 amino acids, cysteine and phenylalanine included. The DNA shown is the 48-base CDR3, in frame from base 1.